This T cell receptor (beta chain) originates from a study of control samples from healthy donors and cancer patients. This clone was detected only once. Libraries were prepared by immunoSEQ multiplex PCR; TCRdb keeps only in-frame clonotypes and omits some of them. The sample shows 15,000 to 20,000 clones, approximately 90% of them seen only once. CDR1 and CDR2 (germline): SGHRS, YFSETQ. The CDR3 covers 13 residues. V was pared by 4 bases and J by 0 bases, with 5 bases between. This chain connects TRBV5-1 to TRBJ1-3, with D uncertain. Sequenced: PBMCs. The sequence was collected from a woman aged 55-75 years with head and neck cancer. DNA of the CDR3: TGCGCCAGCAGCGAGGGCTCTGGAAACACCATATATTTT. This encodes CASSEGSGNTIYF.